This T cell receptor beta chain came from a study of CD8+ T cells in alopecia areata. At the level of the study: For 6 to 18 months, tofacitinib was taken, and 6 months off drug followed.

Sorted populations comprised CD4+ and CD8+ T cells obtained from PBMCs. This CDR3 has 13 amino acids. Germline-derived CDR1 and CDR2 are LNHDA and SQIVND (reference sequence). V trimming: 6 bases; J trimming: 5 bases; junction bases outside the gene matches: 4. Sequencing used cDNA as its template, made by extracting RNA and reverse transcribing it. Here immunoSEQ multiplex PCR was the method, and the copy in TCRdb shows in-frame clones only, minus some. The sample holds 220,000 or so clones, more than 45% seen once. On this clone: The antigen is undetermined.

Overall study findings and caveats: Scalp lesions, especially in alopecia totalis/universalis, had higher clonality than normal scalp.

This specimen was CD4+ T cells sorted from blood, taken at week 0. The chain uses TRBV19 and TRBJ1-1, with TRBD1 matching 9 bases. This TCR was recovered from a human donor with alopecia areata. CDR3 region: CASRETGGTEAFF. CDR3 coding DNA: TGTGCCAGTAGGGAGACAGGGGGAACTGAAGCTTTCTTT.